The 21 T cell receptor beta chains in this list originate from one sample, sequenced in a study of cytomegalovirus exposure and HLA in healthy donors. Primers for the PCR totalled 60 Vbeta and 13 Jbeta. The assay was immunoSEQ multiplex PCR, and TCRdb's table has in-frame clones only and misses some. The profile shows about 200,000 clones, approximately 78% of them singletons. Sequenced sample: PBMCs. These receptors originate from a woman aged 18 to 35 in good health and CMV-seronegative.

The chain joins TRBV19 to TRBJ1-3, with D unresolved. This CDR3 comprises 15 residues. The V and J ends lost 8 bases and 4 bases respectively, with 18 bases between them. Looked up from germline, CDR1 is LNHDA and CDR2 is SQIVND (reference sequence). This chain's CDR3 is CASSETDTVGNTIYF. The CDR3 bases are TGTGCCAGTTCCGAAACCGACACGGTGGGAAACACCATATATTTT.

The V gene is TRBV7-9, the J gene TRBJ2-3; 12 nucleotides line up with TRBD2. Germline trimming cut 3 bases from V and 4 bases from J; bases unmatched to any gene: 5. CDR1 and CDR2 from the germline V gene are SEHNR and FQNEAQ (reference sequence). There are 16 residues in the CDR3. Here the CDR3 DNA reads TGTGCCAGCAGCTTGACTAGCGGGGGAGTTGCAGATACGCAGTATTTT. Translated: CASSLTSGGVADTQYF.

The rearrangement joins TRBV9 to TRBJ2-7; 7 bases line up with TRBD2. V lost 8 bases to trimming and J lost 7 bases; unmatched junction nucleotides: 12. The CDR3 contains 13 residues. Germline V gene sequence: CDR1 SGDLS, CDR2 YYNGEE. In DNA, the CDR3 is TGTGCCAGTCCGAGCGGGAAGGTATGGGAGCAGTACGTC. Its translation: CASPSGKVWEQYV.

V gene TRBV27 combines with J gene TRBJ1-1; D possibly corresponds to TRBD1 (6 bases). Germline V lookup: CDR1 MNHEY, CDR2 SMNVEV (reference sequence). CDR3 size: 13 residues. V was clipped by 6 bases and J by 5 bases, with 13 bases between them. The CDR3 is CASSSQGSTEAFF. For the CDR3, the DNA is TGTGCCAGCAGCTCACAGGGTTCAACTGAAGCTTTCTTT.

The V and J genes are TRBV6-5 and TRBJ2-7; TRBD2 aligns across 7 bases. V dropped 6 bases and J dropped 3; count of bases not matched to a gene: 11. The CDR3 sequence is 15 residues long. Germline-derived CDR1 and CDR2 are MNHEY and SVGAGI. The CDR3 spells CASSLGRVPGYEQYV. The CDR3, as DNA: TGTGCCAGCAGCCTAGGGAGGGTTCCTGGCTACGAGCAGTACGTC.

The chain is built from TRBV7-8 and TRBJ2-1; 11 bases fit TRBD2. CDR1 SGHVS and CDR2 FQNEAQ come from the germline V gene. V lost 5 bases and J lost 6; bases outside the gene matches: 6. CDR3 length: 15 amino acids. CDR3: CASSVSGRALNEQFF. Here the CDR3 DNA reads TGTGCCAGCAGCGTTAGCGGGAGGGCCCTCAATGAGCAGTTCTTC.

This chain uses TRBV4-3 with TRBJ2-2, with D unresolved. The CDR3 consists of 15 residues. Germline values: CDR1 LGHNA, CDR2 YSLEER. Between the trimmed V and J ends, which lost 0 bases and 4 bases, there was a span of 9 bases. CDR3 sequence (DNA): TGCGCCAGCAGCCAAGATCACAGCAGCACCGGGGAGCTGTTTTTT. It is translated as CASSQDHSSTGELFF.

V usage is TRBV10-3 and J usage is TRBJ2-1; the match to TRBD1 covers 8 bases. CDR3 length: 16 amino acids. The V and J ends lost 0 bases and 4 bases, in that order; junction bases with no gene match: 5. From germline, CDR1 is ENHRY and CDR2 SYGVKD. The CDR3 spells CAISESTGARYNEQFF. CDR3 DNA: TGTGCCATCAGTGAGTCGACAGGGGCTAGGTACAATGAGCAGTTCTTC.

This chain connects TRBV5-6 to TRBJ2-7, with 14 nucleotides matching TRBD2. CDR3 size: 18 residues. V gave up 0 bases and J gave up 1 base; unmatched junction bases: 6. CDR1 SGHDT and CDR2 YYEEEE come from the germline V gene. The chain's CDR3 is CASSLAMGLAGVSYEQYF. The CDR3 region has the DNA TGTGCCAGCAGCTTGGCCATGGGACTAGCGGGAGTATCCTACGAGCAGTACTTC.

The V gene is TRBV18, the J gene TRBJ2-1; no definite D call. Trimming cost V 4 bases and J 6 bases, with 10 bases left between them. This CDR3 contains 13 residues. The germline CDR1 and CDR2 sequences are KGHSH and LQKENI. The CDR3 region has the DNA TGTGCCAGCTCACTAGTACCGGGCAATGAGCAGTTCTTC. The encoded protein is CASSLVPGNEQFF.

The CDR3 here is CSVLRTGTSKNIQYF. The DNA for the CDR3 is TGCAGCGTCCTTAGGACCGGGACTAGCAAAAACATTCAGTACTTC. The V call is TRBV29-1, the J call TRBJ2-4, with 8 bases identical to TRBD2. CDR1 and CDR2 from the germline V gene are SQVTM and ANQGSEA. V was pared by 6 bases and J by 3 bases, with 10 bases of the junction left unmatched. The CDR3 totals 15 residues. Using reference TRBV29-1 and TRBJ2-4 for the parts outside the CDR3, the full variable domain is SAVISQKPSRDICQRGTSLTIQCQVDSQVTMMFWYRQQPGQSLTLIATANQGSEATYESGFVIDKFPISRPNLTFSTLTVSNMSPEDSSIYLCSVLRTGTSKNIQYFGAGTRLSVL.

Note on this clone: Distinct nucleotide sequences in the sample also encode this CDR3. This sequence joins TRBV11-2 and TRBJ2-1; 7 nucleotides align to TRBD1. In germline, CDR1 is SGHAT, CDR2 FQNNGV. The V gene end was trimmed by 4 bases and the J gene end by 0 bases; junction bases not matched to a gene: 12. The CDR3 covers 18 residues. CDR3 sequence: CASSYYPGTESSYNEQFF. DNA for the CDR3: TGTGCCAGCAGCTACTATCCCGGGACAGAGAGCTCCTACAATGAGCAGTTCTTC.

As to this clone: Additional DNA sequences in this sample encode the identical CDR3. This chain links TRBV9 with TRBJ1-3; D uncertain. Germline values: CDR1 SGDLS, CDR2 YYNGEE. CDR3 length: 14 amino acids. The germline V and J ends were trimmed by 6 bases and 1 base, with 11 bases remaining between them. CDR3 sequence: CASTRPGSGNTIYF. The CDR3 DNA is TGTGCCAGCACCCGGCCGGGTTCTGGAAACACCATATATTTT.

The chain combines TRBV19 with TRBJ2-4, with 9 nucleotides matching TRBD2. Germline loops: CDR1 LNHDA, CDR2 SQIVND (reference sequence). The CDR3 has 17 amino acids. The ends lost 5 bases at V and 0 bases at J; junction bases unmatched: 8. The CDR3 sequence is CASSPRLAVIAKNIQYF. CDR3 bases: TGTGCCAGTAGTCCGCGACTAGCGGTAATAGCCAAAAACATTCAGTACTTC.

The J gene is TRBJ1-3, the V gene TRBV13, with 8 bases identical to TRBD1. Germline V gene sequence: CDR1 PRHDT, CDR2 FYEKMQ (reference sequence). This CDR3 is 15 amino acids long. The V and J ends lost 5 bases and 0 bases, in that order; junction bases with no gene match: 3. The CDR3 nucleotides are TGTGCCAGCAGCCTCAGGGGGCTCTCTGGAAACACCATATATTTT. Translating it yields CASSLRGLSGNTIYF.

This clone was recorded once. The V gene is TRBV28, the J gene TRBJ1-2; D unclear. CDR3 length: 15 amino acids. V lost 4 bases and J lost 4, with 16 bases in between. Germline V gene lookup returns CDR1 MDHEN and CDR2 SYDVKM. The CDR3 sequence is CASSSAGFIGYGYTF. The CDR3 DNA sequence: TGTGCCAGCAGTTCAGCGGGTTTTATTGGCTATGGCTACACCTTC.

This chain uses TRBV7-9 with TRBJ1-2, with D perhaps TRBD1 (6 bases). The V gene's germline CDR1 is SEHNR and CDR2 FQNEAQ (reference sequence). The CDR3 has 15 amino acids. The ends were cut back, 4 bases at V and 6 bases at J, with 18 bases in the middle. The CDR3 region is CASSSYRAGSHGYTF. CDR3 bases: TGTGCCAGCAGCTCTTACAGGGCCGGAAGCCATGGCTACACCTTC. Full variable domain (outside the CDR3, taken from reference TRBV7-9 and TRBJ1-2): DTGVSQNPRHKITKRGQNVTFRCDPISEHNRLYWYRQTLGQGPEFLTYFQNEAQLEKSRLLSDRFSAERPKGSFSTLEIQRTEQGDSAMYLCASSSYRAGSHGYTFGSGTRLTVV.

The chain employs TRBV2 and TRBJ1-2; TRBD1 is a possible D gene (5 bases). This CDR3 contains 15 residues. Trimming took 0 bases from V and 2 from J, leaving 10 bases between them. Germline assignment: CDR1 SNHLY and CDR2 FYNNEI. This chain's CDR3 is CASSEAAQGNYGYTF. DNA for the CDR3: TGTGCCAGCAGTGAAGCGGCCCAGGGCAACTATGGCTACACCTTC. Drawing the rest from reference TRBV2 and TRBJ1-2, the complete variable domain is EPEVTQTPSHQVTQMGQEVILRCVPISNHLYFYWYRQILGQKVEFLVSFYNNEISEKSEIFDDQFSVERPDGSNFTLKIRSTKLEDSAMYFCASSEAAQGNYGYTFGSGTRLTVV.

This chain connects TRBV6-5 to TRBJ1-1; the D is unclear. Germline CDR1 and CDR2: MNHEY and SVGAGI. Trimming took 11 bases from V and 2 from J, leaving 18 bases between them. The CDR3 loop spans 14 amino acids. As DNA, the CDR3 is TGTGCCGTATGCCGTTGGCCCGAAAACACTGAAGCTTTCTTT. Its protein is CAVCRWPENTEAFF.

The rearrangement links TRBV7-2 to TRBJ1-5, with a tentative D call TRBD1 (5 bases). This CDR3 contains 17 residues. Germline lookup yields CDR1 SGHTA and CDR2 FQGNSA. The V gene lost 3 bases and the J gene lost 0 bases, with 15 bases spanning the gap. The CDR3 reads CASSFYRTGGSNQPQHF. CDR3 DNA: TGTGCCAGCAGCTTTTACAGAACCGGGGGTAGCAATCAGCCCCAGCATTTT. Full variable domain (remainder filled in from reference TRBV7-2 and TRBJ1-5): GAGVSQSPSNKVTEKGKDVELRCDPISGHTALYWYRQSLGQGLEFLIYFQGNSAPDKSGLPSDRFSAERTGGSVSTLTIQRTQQEDSAVYLCASSFYRTGGSNQPQHFGDGTRLSIL.

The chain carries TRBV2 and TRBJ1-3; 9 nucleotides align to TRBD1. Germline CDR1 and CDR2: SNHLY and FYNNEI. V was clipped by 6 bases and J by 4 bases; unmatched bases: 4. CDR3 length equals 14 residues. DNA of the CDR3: TGTGCCAGCAGCGAAACAGGGGGCGGAAACACCATATATTTT. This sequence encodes CASSETGGGNTIYF.